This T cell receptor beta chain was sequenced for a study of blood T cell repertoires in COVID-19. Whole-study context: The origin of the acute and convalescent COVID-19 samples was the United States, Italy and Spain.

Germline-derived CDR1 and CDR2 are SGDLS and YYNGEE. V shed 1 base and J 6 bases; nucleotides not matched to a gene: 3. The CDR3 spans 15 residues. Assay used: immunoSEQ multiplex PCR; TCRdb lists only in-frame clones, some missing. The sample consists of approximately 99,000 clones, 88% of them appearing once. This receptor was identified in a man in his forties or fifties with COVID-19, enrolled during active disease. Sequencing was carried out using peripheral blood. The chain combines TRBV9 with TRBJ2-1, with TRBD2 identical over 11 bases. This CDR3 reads CASSVFTSGGNEQFF. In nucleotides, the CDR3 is TGTGCCAGCAGCGTATTTACTAGCGGGGGCAATGAGCAGTTCTTC. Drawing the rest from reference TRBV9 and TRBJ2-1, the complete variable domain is DSGVTQTPKHLITATGQRVTLRCSPRSGDLSVYWYQQSLDQGLQFLIQYYNGEERAKGNILERFSAQQFPDLHSELNLSSLELGDSALYFCASSVFTSGGNEQFFGPGTRLTVL.